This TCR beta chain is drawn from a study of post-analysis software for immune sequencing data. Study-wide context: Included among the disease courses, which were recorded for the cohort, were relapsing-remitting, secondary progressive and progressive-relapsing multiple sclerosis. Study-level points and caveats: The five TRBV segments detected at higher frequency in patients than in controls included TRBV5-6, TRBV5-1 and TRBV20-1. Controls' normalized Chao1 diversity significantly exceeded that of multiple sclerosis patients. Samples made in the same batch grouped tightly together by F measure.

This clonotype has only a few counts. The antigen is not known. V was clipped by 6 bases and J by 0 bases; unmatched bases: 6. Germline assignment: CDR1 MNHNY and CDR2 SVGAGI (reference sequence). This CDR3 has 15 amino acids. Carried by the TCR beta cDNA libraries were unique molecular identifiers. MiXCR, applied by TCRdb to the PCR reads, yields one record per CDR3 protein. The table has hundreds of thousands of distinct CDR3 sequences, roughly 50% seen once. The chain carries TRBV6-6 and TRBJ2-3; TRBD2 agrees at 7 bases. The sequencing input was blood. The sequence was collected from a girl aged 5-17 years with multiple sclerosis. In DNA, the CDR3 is TGTGCCAGCAGCCTACTAGCGAAGAGCACAGATACGCAGTATTTT. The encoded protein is CASSLLAKSTDTQYF.